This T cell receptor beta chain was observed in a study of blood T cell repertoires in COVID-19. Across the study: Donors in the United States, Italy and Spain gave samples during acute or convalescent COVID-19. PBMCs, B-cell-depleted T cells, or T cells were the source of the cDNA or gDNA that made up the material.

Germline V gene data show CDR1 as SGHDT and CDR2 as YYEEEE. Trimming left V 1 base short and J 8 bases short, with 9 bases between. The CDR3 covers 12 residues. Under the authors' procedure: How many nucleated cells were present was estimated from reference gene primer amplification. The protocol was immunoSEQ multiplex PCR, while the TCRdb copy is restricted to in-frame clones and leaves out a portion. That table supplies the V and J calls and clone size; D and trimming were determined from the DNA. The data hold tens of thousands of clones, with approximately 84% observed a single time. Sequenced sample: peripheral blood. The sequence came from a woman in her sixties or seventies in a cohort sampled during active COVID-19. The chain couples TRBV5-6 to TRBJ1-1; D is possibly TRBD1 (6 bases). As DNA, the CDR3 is TGTGCCAGCAGCTTGCGTGACAGGGAAGCTTTCTTT. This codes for CASSLRDREAFF.